This T cell receptor (beta chain) was found in a study of CD8 T cells in ankylosing spondylitis. V lost 5 bases and J lost 2, with 8 bases in between. Germline CDR1 reads LNHDA; CDR2 reads SQIVND (reference sequence). The CDR3 contains 13 residues. Concerning this clonotype itself: Its antigen is currently unknown.

Findings and limits, study-wide: Disease-linked clones, CD8+, were relatively rare in peripheral blood. Some of these motif variants have turned up before, in reports on reactive arthritis synovial fluid and blood. A motif in TCR beta, a set of roughly 8 highly homologous variants, appeared characteristic of ankylosing spondylitis blood. Significant enrichment of disease-linked clones was reported in matched ankylosing spondylitis synovial fluid.

Quantitative 5'-RACE was performed with molecular barcodes, and it yielded the TCR beta libraries. TCRdb recomputed calls from the 5' RACE reads with MiXCR, one row per CDR3 protein. The sample carries a few hundred thousand distinct CDR3 sequences, roughly 8% recorded once. Material for sequencing was blood, either unsorted or a sorted T cell fraction (not recorded which). This receptor was obtained from a male donor with ankylosing spondylitis. J is TRBJ2-3 and V is TRBV19; no clear D gene. Here the CDR3 DNA reads TGTGCCAGTAGTGGGGTCTCCACAGATACGCAGTATTTT. Residues: CASSGVSTDTQYF.